The clone carrying this T cell receptor beta chain was observed many times. Its antigen remains unidentified. TCRdb re-called the 5' RACE reads through MiXCR, storing one row per CDR3 protein. Among about 200,000 distinct CDR3 sequences, about 3% were seen once, and the ten largest hold 3.2%. The record originates from a study of T cells after yellow fever vaccination. Broader study findings: Within FACS-sorted repertoires, abundant clonotypes contaminating from the bulk population could be present. After the booster, 96% of CD4 and 75% to 90% of CD8 primary-response clones were re-detected.

Trimming took 1 base from V and 5 from J; bases not matched to a gene: 6. CDR1 and CDR2 (germline): LGHNA, YSLEER. The CDR3 has 16 amino acids. This chain links TRBV4-3 with TRBJ2-3, with 10 bases identical to TRBD1. This material consisted of CD4+ T cells sorted from PBMCs, taken 10 days after the yellow fever booster vaccination. This TCR derives from a man aged 18 to 30 who received the YFV17D yellow fever vaccine. This CDR3 is CASSQAWTGGRDTQYF. The CDR3 nucleotides are TGCGCCAGCAGCCAAGCCTGGACAGGGGGAAGAGATACGCAGTATTTT.